This entry describes one T cell receptor beta chain. Its antigen is as yet unknown. Researchers ran the PCR with 60 Vbeta and 13 Jbeta primers. Repertoires were generated with immunoSEQ multiplex PCR, while TCRdb's copy carries only in-frame clones and drops some. The table records around 99,000 clones, roughly two thirds of them present only once. Trimming removed 0 bases at V and 7 bases at J, with 10 bases between. The CDR3 consists of 14 residues. Germline assignment: CDR1 SGHRS and CDR2 YFSETQ. The data originate from a study of cytomegalovirus exposure and HLA in healthy donors. Study-wide points: At a 0.05 false discovery rate, a later analysis found around 15,000 TCR beta sequences to be associated with HLA alleles. For most TCR beta V segments, an earlier analysis put the productive rate at about 87% or about 30% of the time. Researchers reportedly found TCR beta sequences accurately predicted most subjects' HLA-A and HLA-B alleles.

V and J are TRBV5-1 and TRBJ1-4; TRBD1 might be the D (6 bases). The sequenced sample was PBMCs. The receptor's source is a woman aged 30 to 39 in good health and CMV-seronegative. The CDR3 region is CASSLGGPLEKLFF. In DNA, the CDR3 is TGCGCCAGCAGCTTGGGGGGGCCACTTGAAAAACTGTTTTTT.